One sample yielded the 8 T cell receptor beta chains listed below, sequenced in a study of blood T cell repertoires in COVID-19 (dated by TCRdb to 2018 to 2020). Library prep was done by the immunoSEQ multiplex PCR assay. TCRdb's version of the immuneACCESS table is confined to in-frame rearrangements and falls short of the full clone set. An unresolved V gene accounts for under half of the shortfall where checked; the remainder is of unknown origin. This sample lists roughly 66,000 clones; about 91% were detected once. Roughly 14% of the sample is held by the ten biggest clonotypes. Sequenced input: peripheral blood. Source of these receptors: a human donor with active COVID-19. The donor label of this sample is uncertain.

The chain links TRBV25-1 to TRBJ2-3; the D is unclear. V dropped 3 bases and J dropped 2 bases, with 9 bases sitting between them. The CDR3 sequence is 14 residues long. Germline CDR1 and CDR2: MGHDK and SYGVNS. CDR3 coding DNA: TGTGCCAGCAGTGACCCCGTACTCACAGATACGCAGTATTTT. This gives the protein CASSDPVLTDTQYF.

V gene TRBV28 combines with J gene TRBJ1-2; TRBD1 is a possible D gene (6 bases). The CDR3 contains 13 residues. Per germline, CDR1 MDHEN and CDR2 SYDVKM. The V and J ends lost 4 bases and 8 bases respectively, with 14 bases between them. CDR3 amino acids: CASSSNNRVGYTF. Written as DNA, the CDR3 is TGTGCCAGCAGTTCGAACAACAGGGTCGGCTACACCTTC.

The CDR3: CATSDPQRDPSYEQYF. In DNA, the CDR3 is TGTGCCACCAGCGACCCGCAGCGGGACCCCTCCTACGAGCAGTACTTC. This chain joins TRBV15 and TRBJ2-7, with 7 bases identical to TRBD2. Germline V gene lookup returns CDR1 LNHNV and CDR2 YYDKDF (reference sequence). With V trimmed by 5 bases and J by 0 bases, 10 bases remained unmatched. The CDR3 length is 16 residues.

J is TRBJ1-5 and V is TRBV28; a possible D gene is TRBD1 (5 bases). This CDR3 is 12 amino acids long. Trimming took off 8 bases at V and 3 bases at J, with 8 bases between the two ends. Germline lookup yields CDR1 MDHEN and CDR2 SYDVKM. CDR3: CASAGSNQPQHF. Written as DNA, the CDR3 is TGTGCCAGCGCAGGGTCCAATCAGCCCCAGCATTTT.

The chain employs TRBV5-1 and TRBJ2-7; 15 positions agree with TRBD2. The CDR3 runs 17 residues. The germline gives CDR1 SGHRS, CDR2 YFSETQ. The V segment lost 3 bases and the J segment 7 bases; nucleotides outside the gene matches: 11. The CDR3 DNA sequence: TGCGCCAGCAGCTATACCGGACTAGCGGGAGGGCCGGGGGAGCAGTACTTC. This codes for CASSYTGLAGGPGEQYF. The full variable domain, with the rest looked up from reference TRBV5-1 and TRBJ2-7, is KAGVTQTPRYLIKTRGQQVTLSCSPISGHRSVSWYQQTPGQGLQFLFEYFSETQRNKGNFPGRFSGRQFSNSRSEMNVSTLELGDSALYLCASSYTGLAGGPGEQYFGPGTRLTVT.

The chain combines TRBV27 with TRBJ1-5; 7 positions match TRBD1. CDR1 MNHEY and CDR2 SMNVEV come from the germline V gene (reference sequence). There are 14 residues in the CDR3. J lost 4 bases, V lost 5 bases, and 5 bases had no gene match. The CDR3 spells CASSPNRGNQPQHF. The CDR3 DNA sequence: TGTGCCAGCAGTCCGAACAGGGGAAATCAGCCCCAGCATTTT.

The V and J genes are TRBV5-1 and TRBJ2-3; 10 bases are a match to TRBD2. The V segment lost 3 bases and the J segment 4 bases; nucleotides outside the gene matches: 5. This CDR3 region has 15 residues. CDR1 is SGHRS and CDR2 is YFSETQ in the germline V gene. CDR3 in DNA: TGCGCCAGCAGCTCGACTAGCGGGCCGCCAGATACGCAGTATTTT. It encodes CASSSTSGPPDTQYF.

In DNA, the CDR3 is TGTGCCAGCAGGGGGAGGAGCGCCGAGCAGTACTTC. Translating gives CASRGRSAEQYF. The gene calls are TRBV7-3 and TRBJ2-7, with D tentatively TRBD2 (6 bases). CDR1 SGHTA and CDR2 FQGTGA come from the germline V gene. V was pared by 6 bases and J by 6 bases, with 12 bases between. CDR3 size: 12 residues.